These T cell receptor beta chains were read from a single sample in a study of shared clonotypes between healthy human individuals. Measured with immunoSEQ multiplex PCR; TCRdb has only the in-frame clones, and not every one. The sample includes about 1 million clones, around 76% of them seen just once. The source material was memory CD4+ T cells sorted from blood. These receptors all come from a man aged 18-30 years in good health. CDR3s include the opening cysteine and the closing phenylalanine or tryptophan. Part of the rows lack a size; the others show once, few, many or a class for expanded clones.

V gene,clone size,CDR3 protein
TRBV27,NA,CASSFVPNYNSPLHF
TRBV19,NA,CASSMWGASTDTQYF
TRBV5-6,many,CASSLGTSGGGETQYF
TRBV7-9,NA,CASSSGTSGRTDTQYF
TRBV6-5,once,CASSTGAQGTVTQYF
TRBV7-9,NA,CASSDRVGGELFF
TRBV4-2,NA,CASSQVGGEQYF
TRBV14,NA,CASSQVRETQYF
TRBV7-6,NA,CASSLGPLVSSYNEQFF
TRBV7-9,NA,CASRPSGRGQETQYF
TRBV2,NA,CASSGGGQKETQYF
TRBV7-2,NA,CASSLALGSTDTQYF
TRBV5-8,NA,CASTGQENTGELFF
TRBV6-1,NA,CASRSGSSKANEQFF
TRBV4-1,NA,CASSQGLARAYEQYF
TRBV30,NA,CAWNGQGGEKLFF
TRBV7-9,NA,CASSPVVGPGGTEAFF